This T cell receptor (beta chain) was documented in a study of T cell responses to AZD1222 COVID-19 vaccine. Study overall: The analysis combined second doses at about 4 or about 12 weeks.

This clone was picked up a small number of times. The antigen remains unidentified. V lost 8 bases, J lost 2 bases, and 10 bases lay in between. Germline CDR1 and CDR2: MNHEY and SVGAGI. This CDR3 contains 12 residues. The method was immunoSEQ multiplex PCR; TCRdb's version includes in-frame clones alone and lacks a portion of them. Among around 80,000 clones listed, around 86% were seen once. Study conclusions and caveats: Donors were mostly white British, more females; clonal diversity possibly underestimated.

V and J are TRBV6-5 and TRBJ2-7; D gene uncertain. The sequenced sample was peripheral blood, obtained on day 0 of AZD1222 vaccination. This clonotype was sampled from an adult in good health. The CDR3 DNA follows: TGTGCCAGCGGTCTGTCCCCCTACGAGCAGTACTTC. Its protein product is CASGLSPYEQYF.